The table lists the clone carrying this T cell receptor beta chain with a count of one. Its antigen is currently unknown. The CDR3 is made up of 12 amino acids. Looked up from germline, CDR1 is SQVTM and CDR2 is ANQGSEA. Between the trimmed V and J ends, which lost 4 bases and 5 bases, there was a span of 10 bases. This record comes from a study of beta chain features in type 1 diabetes. Every participating donor gave one draw, a heparinised blood sample averaging around 0.11 L. Study observations and caveats: Type 1 diabetes patients had TCRB CDR3s that were shorter (moderately but significantly so) in all four CD4+ subsets. Any PCR bias toward short templates would affect both groups alike. The naive, central memory and Treg TCRB repertoires showed an apparent similarity that was greater among patients than among healthy donors.

Expressed TCRB transcripts were sequenced, since all the RNA that had been isolated was reverse transcribed. Here immunoSEQ multiplex PCR was the method, and the copy in TCRdb shows in-frame clones only, minus some. The sample comprises 60,000 or so clones, roughly three fifths of which are singletons, and about 2.2% rests with the top ten. J is TRBJ2-3 and V is TRBV29-1, with D hard to call. The sequenced material came from Tregs from blood. This clonotype was sampled from a woman aged 18-29 years in good health. The CDR3 DNA reads as TGCAGCGTTGGCCTGAATAGAGATACGCAGTATTTT. Translating gives CSVGLNRDTQYF.